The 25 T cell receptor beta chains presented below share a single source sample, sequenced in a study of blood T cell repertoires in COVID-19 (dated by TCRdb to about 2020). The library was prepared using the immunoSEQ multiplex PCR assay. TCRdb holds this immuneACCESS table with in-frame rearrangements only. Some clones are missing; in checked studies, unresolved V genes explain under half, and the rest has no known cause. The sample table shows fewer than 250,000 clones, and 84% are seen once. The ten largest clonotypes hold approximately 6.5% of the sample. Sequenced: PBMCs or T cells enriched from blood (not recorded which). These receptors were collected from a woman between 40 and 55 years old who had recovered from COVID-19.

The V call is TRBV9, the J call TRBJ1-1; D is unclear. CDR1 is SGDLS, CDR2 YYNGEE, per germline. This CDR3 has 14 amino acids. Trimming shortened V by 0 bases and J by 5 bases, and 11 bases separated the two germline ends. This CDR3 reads CASSVGHTTTEAFF. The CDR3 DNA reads TGTGCCAGCAGCGTAGGACACACAACAACTGAAGCTTTCTTT.

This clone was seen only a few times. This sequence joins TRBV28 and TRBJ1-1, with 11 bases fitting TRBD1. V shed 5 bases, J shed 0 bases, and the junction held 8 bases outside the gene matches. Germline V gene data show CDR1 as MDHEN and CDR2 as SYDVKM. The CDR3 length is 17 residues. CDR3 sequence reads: CASSLVRTGGVNTEAFF. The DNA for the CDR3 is TGTGCCAGCAGTCTCGTTAGGACAGGGGGCGTGAACACTGAAGCTTTCTTT. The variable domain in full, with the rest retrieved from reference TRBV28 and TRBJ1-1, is DVKVTQSSRYLVKRTGEKVFLECVQDMDHENMFWYRQDPGLGLRLIYFSYDVKMKEKGDIPEGYSVSREKKERFSLILESASTNQTSMYLCASSLVRTGGVNTEAFFGQGTRLTVV.

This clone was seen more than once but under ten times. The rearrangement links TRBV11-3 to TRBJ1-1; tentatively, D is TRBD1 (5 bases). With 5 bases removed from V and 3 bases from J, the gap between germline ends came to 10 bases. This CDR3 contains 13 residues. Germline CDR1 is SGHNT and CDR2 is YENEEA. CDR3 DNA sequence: TGTGCCAGCAGCCCCGGGGGGGACACTGAAGCTTTCTTT. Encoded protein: CASSPGGDTEAFF.

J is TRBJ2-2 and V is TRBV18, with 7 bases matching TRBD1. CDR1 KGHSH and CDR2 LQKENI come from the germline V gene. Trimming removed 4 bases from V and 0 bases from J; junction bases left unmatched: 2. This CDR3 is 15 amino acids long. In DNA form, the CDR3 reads TGTGCCAGCTCACGGGGACAGCCGAACACCGGGGAGCTGTTTTTT. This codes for CASSRGQPNTGELFF.

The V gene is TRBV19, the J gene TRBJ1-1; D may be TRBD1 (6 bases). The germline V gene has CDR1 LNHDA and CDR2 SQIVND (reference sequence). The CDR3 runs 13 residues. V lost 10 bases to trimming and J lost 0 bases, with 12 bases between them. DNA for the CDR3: TGTGCCACGAGGGGGGGGATGAACACTGAAGCTTTCTTT. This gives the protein CATRGGMNTEAFF.

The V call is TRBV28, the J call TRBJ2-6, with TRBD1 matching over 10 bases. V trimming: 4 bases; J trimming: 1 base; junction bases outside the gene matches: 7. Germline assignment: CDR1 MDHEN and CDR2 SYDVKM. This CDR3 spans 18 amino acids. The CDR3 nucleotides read TGTGCCAGCAGTTGGGCCGGGACAGGGGTTTCTGGGGCCAACGTCCTGACTTTC. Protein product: CASSWAGTGVSGANVLTF.

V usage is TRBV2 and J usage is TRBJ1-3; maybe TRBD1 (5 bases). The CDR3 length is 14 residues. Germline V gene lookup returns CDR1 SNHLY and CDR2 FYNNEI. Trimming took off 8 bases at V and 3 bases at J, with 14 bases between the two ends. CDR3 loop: CASSRGSDGNTIYF. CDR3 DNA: TGTGCCAGCTCTCGGGGGTCAGATGGAAACACCATATATTTT.

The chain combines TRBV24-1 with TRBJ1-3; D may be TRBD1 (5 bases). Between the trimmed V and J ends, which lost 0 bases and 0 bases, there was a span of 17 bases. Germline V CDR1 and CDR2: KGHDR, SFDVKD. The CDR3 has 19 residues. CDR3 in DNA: TGTGCCACCAGTGATTTGCCAGGGTCACTTGGGGACTCTGGAAACACCATATATTTT. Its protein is CATSDLPGSLGDSGNTIYF.

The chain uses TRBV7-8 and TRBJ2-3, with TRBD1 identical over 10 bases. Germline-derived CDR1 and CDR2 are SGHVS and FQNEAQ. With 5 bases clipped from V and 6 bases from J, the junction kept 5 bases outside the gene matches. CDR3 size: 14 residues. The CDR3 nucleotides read TGTGCCAGCAGCCTAGGACAGGGGGGGGATACGCAGTATTTT. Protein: CASSLGQGGDTQYF.

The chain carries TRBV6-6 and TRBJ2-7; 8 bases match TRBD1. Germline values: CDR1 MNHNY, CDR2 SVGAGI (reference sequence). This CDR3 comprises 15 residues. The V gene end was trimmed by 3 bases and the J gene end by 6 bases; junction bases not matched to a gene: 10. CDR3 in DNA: TGTGCCAGCAGTTATGACGGGACAGGAATAGCCGAGCAGTACGTC. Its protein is CASSYDGTGIAEQYV.

For the CDR3, the DNA is TGTGCCAGCAGCTTAGACGGGACTAGACAAGAGACCCAGTACTTC. It specifies CASSLDGTRQETQYF. The chain has TRBV7-2 and TRBJ2-5; 8 bases are a match to TRBD2. The CDR3 consists of 15 residues. CDR1 is SGHTA, CDR2 FQGNSA, per germline. J gave up 2 bases and V 1 base, and 3 bases lay outside the gene matches.

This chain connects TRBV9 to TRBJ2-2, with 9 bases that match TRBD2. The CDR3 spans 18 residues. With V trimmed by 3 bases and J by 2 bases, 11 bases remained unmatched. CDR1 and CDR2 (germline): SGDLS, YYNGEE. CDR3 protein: CASSARLRLAVNTGELFF. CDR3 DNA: TGTGCCAGCAGCGCCCGGCTTCGACTAGCGGTTAACACCGGGGAGCTGTTTTTT.

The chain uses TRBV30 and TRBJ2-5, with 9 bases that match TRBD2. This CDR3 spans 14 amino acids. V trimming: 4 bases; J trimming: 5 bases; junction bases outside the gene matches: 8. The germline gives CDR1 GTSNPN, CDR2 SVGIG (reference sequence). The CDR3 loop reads CAWKIAGAGETQYF. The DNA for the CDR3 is TGTGCCTGGAAAATAGCGGGAGCGGGTGAGACCCAGTACTTC. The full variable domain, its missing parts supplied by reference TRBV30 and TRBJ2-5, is SQTIHQWPATLVQPVGSPLSLECTVEGTSNPNLYWYRQAAGRGLQLLFYSVGIGQISSEVPQNLSASRPQDRQFILSSKKLLLSDSGFYLCAWKIAGAGETQYFGPGTRLLVL.

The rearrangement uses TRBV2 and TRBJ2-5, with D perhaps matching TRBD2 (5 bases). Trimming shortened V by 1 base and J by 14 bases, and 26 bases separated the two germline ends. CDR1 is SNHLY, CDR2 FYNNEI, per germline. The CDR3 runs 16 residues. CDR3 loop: CASSEEGSGLGLGSYF. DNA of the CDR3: TGTGCCAGCAGTGAAGAAGGTTCGGGGTTAGGGTTGGGATCCTACTTC.

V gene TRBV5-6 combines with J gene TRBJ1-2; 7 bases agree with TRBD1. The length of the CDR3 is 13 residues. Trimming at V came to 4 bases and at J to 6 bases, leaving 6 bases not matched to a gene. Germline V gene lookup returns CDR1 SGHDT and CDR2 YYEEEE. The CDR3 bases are TGTGCCAGCAGCCTGCCTGGGACAGATGGCTACACCTTC. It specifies CASSLPGTDGYTF.

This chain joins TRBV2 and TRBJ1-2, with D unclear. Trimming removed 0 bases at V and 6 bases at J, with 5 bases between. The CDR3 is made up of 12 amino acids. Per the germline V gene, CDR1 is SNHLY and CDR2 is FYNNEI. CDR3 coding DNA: TGTGCCAGCAGTGAAGCGCAGGATGGCTACACCTTC. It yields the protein CASSEAQDGYTF.

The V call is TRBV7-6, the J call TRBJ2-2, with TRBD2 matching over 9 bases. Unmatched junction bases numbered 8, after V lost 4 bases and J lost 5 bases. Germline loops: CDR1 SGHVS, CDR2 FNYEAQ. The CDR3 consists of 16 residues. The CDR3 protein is CASSYYSGRGTGELFF. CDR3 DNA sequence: TGTGCCAGCAGCTACTATAGCGGGAGAGGTACCGGGGAGCTGTTTTTT.

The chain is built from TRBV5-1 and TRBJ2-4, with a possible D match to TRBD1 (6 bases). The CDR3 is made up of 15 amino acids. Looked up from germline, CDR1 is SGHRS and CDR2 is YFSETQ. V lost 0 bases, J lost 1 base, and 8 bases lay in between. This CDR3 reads CASSLVRGAKNIQYF. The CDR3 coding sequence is TGCGCCAGCAGCTTGGTGAGGGGGGCCAAAAACATTCAGTACTTC.

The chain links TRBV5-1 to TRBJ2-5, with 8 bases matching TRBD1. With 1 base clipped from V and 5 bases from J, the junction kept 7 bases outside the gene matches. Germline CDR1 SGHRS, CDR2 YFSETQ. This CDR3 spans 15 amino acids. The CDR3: CASSLTGQGDETQYF. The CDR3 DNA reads TGCGCCAGCAGCTTGACAGGACAGGGAGACGAGACCCAGTACTTC.

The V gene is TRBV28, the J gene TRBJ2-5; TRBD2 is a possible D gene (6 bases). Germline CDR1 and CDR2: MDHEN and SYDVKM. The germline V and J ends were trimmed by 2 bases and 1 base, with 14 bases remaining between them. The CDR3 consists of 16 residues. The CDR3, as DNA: TGTGCCAGCAGTTTAAGTCAATTCGGGGGCCAAGAGACCCAGTACTTC. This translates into CASSLSQFGGQETQYF.

DNA for the CDR3: TGTGCCAGCACTGACAGGGGTGGAACAGATACGCAGTATTTT. This sequence encodes CASTDRGGTDTQYF. The chain is built from TRBV3-1 (or the pseudogene TRBV3-2) and TRBJ2-3, with TRBD1 matching 8 bases. Germline V gene data show CDR1 as LGHDT and CDR2 as YNNKEL (reference sequence). The length of the CDR3 is 14 residues. J was trimmed by 3 bases and V by 7 bases; bases with no gene match: 6.

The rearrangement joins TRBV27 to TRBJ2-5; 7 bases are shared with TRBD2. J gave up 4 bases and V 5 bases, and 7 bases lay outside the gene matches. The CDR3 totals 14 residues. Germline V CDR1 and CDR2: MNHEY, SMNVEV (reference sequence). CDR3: CASSSPRTRETQYF. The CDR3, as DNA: TGTGCCAGCAGTAGCCCGAGGACTAGAGAGACCCAGTACTTC.

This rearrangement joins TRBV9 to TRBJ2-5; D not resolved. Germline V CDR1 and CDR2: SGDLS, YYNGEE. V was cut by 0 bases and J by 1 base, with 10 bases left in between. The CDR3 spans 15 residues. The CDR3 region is CASSVEAGLQETQYF. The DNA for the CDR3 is TGTGCCAGCAGCGTAGAGGCAGGTCTCCAAGAGACCCAGTACTTC. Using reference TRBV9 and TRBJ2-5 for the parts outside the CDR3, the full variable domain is DSGVTQTPKHLITATGQRVTLRCSPRSGDLSVYWYQQSLDQGLQFLIQYYNGEERAKGNILERFSAQQFPDLHSELNLSSLELGDSALYFCASSVEAGLQETQYFGPGTRLLVL.

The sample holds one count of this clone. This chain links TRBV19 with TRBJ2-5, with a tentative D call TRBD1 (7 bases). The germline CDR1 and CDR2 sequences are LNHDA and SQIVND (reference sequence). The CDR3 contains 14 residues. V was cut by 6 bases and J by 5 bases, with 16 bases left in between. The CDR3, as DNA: TGTGCCAGTAGGGGACAGAGGGCGGGGGAGACCCAGTACTTC. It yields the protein CASRGQRAGETQYF.

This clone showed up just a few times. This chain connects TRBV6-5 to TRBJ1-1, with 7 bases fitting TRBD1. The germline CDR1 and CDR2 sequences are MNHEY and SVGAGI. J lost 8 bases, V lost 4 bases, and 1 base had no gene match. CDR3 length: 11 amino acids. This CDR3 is CASSSQGEAFF. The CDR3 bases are TGTGCCAGCAGTTCACAGGGGGAAGCTTTCTTT.